This is a list of T cell receptor beta chains from one sample in a study of technical replicates of blood from a few donors. Data came from immunoSEQ multiplex PCR; TCRdb stores just in-frame clones and leaves some out. The sample carries roughly 87,000 clones, 75% to 95% recorded once. Sequencing input: T cells isolated from PBMCs. Source of these receptors: a human donor in good health. Both conserved end residues are trimmed from each CDR3. Each record gives: V gene, J gene, CDR3 protein.

TRBV11-2	TRBJ2-2	ASRKGLEGTGELF
TRBV2	TRBJ2-7	ASSETGYVHEQY
TRBV19	TRBJ2-7	ATRKVASGSEQY
TRBV18	TRBJ2-5	ASSPRQKETQY
TRBV6-5	TRBJ2-7	ASSYSGTGGFYEQY
TRBV10-3	TRBJ1-5	AIRPGQGNQPQH
TRBV4-2	TRBJ2-7	ASSQQALADSYEQY
TRBV19	TRBJ2-7	ASKRFAYEQY
TRBV30	TRBJ1-2	AWRGPIGSYT
TRBV5-1	TRBJ2-5	ASRVAGDETQY
TRBV7-9	TRBJ1-2	ASSLVSDYGYT
TRBV9	TRBJ2-3	ASSVGDREDTQY
TRBV5-1	TRBJ2-5	ASSLAMGAEETQY
TRBV2	TRBJ2-5	ASRAGVETQY
TRBV10-3	TRBJ1-3	AISVDRTGNTIY
TRBV7-2	TRBJ2-7	ASSSGTFYEQY
TRBV11-2	TRBJ2-2	ASSPGTVKNTGELF
TRBV5-4	TRBJ2-7	ASSSRAGVYEQY
TRBV7-3	TRBJ2-3	ASSSGSLDTQY
TRBV6-1	TRBJ2-1	ASTEGGLAGRSEQF
TRBV6-6	TRBJ2-1	ATSPVENEQF
TRBV10-3	TRBJ1-1	ATGQFSAEAF
TRBV4-1	TRBJ1-1	ASSQGDRGEAF
TRBV4-1	TRBJ2-7	ASSQVGIGFSYEQY
TRBV5-1	TRBJ2-5	ASSLDPRETQY
TRBV9	TRBJ1-1	ASSVVTGSEAF
TRBV7-9	TRBJ2-5	ASSLEGGRDIIGTQY
TRBV6-6	TRBJ1-1	ASSYPKGLGNTEAF
TRBV14	TRBJ2-1	ASSPMIGGEQF
TRBV7-2	TRBJ2-7	ASSYPDYWSNSASYEQY
TRBV7-2	TRBJ2-7	ASSLSGASYEQY
TRBV13	TRBJ2-7	ASSLFGRVY
TRBV9	TRBJ2-1	ASSARNSLNEQF
TRBV7-8	TRBJ1-5	ASSLAIGGEAHQPQH
TRBV5-6	TRBJ1-2	ASSLAGTGSYVYT
TRBV30	TRBJ2-7	ACRGVREQY
TRBV19	TRBJ1-2	ASSKWDSDGYT
TRBV9	TRBJ2-1	ASSATSGSWIEQF
TRBV10-3	TRBJ1-2	AIMGQLATNYGYT
TRBV7-3	TRBJ2-7	ASSEGVSYEQY
TRBV6-6	TRBJ2-7	ASSASDVYEQY
TRBV19	TRBJ2-2	ASSIDHPGQLNTGELF
TRBV9	TRBJ1-2	ASSTQGYGYT
TRBV19	TRBJ1-2	ASSYAGDRGDGYT
TRBV7-3	TRBJ2-3	ASSPRGQGTDTQY
TRBV4-2	TRBJ2-3	ASSQSLAGVTDTQY
TRBV7-2	TRBJ1-1	ASSRRTGNPTEAF
TRBV2	TRBJ2-1	ASQAGSNNEQF
TRBV29-1	TRBJ2-3	SVRKELAGSTDTQY
TRBV29-1	TRBJ2-7	SVTGGESYEQY
TRBV11-2	TRBJ2-3	ASITVTSGDTQY
TRBV30	TRBJ2-7	AWSKLTGVAYEQY
TRBV29-1	TRBJ2-7	SAQRGTGGAEQY
TRBV5-1	TRBJ2-5	ASSLLDSETQY